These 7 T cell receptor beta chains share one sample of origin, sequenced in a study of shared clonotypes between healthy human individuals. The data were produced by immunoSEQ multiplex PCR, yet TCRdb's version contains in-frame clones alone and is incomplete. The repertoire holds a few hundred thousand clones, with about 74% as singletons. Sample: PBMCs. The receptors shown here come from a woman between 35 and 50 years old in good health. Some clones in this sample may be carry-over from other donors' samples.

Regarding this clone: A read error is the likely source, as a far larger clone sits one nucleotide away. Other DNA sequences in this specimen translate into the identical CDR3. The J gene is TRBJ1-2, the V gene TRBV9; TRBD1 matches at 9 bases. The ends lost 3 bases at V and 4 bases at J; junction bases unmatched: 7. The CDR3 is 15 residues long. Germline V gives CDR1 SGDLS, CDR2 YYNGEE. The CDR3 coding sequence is TGTGCCAGCAGCGCTGGGACAGGGCGGTCCTATGGCTACACCTTC. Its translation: CASSAGTGRSYGYTF.

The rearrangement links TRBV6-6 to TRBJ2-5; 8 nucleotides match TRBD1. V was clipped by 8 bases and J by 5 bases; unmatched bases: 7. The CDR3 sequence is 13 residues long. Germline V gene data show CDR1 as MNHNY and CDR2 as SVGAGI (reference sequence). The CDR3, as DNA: TGTGCCAGCGCAGGGGGCGCGAAGGAGACCCAGTACTTC. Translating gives CASAGGAKETQYF.

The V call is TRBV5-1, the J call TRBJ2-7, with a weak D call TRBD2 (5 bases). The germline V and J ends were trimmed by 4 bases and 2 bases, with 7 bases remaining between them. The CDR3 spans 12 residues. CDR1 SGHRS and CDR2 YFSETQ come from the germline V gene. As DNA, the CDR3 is TGCGCCAGCAGCCGGGAACCCTACGAGCAGTACTTC. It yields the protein CASSREPYEQYF.

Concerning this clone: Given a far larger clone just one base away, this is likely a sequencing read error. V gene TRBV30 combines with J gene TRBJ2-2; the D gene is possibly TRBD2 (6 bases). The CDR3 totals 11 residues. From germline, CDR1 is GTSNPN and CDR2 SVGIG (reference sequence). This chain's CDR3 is CAWSVGGELLF. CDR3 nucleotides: TGTGCCTGGAGTGTAGGCGGGGAGCTGCTTTTT.

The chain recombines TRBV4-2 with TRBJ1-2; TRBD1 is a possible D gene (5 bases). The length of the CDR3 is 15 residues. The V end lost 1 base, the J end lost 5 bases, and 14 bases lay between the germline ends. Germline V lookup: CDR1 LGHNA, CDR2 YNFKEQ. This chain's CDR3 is CASSQGKRGAYGYTF. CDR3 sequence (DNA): TGTGCCAGCAGCCAAGGAAAGAGGGGCGCGTATGGCTACACCTTC.

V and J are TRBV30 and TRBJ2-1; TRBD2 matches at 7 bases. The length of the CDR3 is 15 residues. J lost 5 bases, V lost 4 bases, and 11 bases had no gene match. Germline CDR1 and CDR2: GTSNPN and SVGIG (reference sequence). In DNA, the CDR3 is TGTGCCTGGACCCAAGGGCTAGCGGTCGACAATGAGCAGTTCTTC. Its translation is CAWTQGLAVDNEQFF.

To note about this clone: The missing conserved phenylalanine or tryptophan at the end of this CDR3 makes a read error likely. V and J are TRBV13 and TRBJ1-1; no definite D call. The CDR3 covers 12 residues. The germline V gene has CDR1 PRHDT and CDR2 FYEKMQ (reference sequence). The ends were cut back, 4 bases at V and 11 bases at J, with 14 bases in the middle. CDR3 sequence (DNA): TGTGCCAGCAGCTCCTGGACCGACTGGGCTTTCTCT. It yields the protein CASSSWTDWAFS.